This T cell receptor (beta chain) comes out of a study of T cells after yellow fever vaccination. General observations from the study: Most clones from primary vaccination resurfaced after the booster (around 97% CD4, less than 90% CD8).

Points on this clonotype: What it recognizes is unknown.

The CDR3 has 16 residues. V lost 0 bases and J lost 3, with 12 bases in between. Germline CDR1 and CDR2: LGHNA and YSLEER. TCRdb used MiXCR to reprocess the 5' RACE reads, holding one entry per CDR3 protein. The table lists about 320,000 distinct CDR3 sequences, approximately 4.3% of them singletons. The clonotype comes from a man aged 18 to 30 who received the YFV17D yellow fever vaccine. The chain is built from TRBV4-3 and TRBJ2-4; D is unclear. The sequencing here drew on PBMCs, taken 15 days after the yellow fever booster vaccination. The CDR3 protein is CASSQDPDGSKNIQYF. The CDR3 DNA is TGCGCCAGCAGCCAAGATCCTGACGGTAGCAAAAACATTCAGTACTTC.